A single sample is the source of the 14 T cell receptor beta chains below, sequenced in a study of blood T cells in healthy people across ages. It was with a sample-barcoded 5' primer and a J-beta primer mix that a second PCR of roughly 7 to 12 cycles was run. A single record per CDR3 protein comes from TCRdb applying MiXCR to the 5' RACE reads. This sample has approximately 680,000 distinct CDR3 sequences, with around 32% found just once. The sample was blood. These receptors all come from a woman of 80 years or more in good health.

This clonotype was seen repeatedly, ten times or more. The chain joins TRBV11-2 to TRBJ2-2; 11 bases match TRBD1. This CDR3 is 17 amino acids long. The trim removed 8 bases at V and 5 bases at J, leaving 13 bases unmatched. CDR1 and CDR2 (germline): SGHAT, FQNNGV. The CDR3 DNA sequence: TGTGCCAGCTTGAGCCCTATCCGGGACAGGGGGACCGGGGAGCTGTTTTTT. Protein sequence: CASLSPIRDRGTGELFF.

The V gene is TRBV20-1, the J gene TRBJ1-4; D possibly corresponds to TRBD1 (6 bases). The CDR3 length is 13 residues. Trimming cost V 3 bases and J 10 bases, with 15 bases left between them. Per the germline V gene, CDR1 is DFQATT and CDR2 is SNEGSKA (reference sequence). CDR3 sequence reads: CSARRPGGGKLFF. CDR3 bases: TGCAGTGCTAGGCGGCCGGGGGGCGGAAAACTGTTTTTT.

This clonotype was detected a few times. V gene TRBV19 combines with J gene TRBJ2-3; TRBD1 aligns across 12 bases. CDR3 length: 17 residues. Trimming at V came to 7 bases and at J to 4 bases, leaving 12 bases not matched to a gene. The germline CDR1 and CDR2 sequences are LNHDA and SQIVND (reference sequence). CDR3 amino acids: CASTHGGGQGASDTQYF. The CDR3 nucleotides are TGTGCCAGTACCCACGGAGGGGGACAGGGGGCCTCAGATACGCAGTATTTT.

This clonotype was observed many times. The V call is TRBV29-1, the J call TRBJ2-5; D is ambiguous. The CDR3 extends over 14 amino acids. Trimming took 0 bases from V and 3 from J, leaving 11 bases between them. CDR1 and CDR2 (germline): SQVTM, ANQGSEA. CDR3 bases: TGCAGCGTTGAAGATCGGAGCCTCAAAGAGACCCAGTACTTC. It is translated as CSVEDRSLKETQYF. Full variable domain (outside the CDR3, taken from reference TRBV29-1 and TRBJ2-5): SAVISQKPSRDICQRGTSLTIQCQVDSQVTMMFWYRQQPGQSLTLIATANQGSEATYESGFVIDKFPISRPNLTFSTLTVSNMSPEDSSIYLCSVEDRSLKETQYFGPGTRLLVL.

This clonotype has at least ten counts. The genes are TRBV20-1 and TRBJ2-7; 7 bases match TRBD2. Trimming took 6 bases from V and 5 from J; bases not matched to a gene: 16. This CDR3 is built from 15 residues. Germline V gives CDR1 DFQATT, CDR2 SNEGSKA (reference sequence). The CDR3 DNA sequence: TGCAGTGCCTCAAACGTCGGGCGGGGGAAGAACGAGCAGTACTTC. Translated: CSASNVGRGKNEQYF.

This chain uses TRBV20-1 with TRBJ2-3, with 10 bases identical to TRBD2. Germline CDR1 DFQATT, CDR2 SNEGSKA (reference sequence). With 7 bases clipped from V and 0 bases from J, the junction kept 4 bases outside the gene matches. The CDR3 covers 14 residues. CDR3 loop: CSVLLAGSTDTQYF. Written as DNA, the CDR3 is TGCAGTGTCCTACTAGCGGGGAGCACAGATACGCAGTATTTT.

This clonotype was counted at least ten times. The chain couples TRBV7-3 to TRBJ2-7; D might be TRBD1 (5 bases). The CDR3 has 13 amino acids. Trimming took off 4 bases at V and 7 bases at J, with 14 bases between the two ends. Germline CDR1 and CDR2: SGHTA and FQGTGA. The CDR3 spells CASSSLDSDEQYF. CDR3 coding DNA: TGTGCCAGCAGCTCGCTCGACAGTGATGAGCAGTACTTC.

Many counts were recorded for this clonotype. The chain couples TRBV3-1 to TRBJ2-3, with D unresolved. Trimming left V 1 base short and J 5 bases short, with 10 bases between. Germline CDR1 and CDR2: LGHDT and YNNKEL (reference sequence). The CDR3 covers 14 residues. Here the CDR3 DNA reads TGTGCCAGCAGCCAAGTTCAAGGCGGAGATACGCAGTATTTT. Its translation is CASSQVQGGDTQYF.

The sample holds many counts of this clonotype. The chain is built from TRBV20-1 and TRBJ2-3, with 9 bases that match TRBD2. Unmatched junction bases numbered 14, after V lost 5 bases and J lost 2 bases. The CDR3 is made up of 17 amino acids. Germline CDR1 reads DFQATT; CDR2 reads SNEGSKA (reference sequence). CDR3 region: CSAPVGSGGRPTDTQYF. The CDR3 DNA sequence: TGCAGTGCTCCGGTGGGTAGCGGGGGCCGACCCACAGATACGCAGTATTTT.

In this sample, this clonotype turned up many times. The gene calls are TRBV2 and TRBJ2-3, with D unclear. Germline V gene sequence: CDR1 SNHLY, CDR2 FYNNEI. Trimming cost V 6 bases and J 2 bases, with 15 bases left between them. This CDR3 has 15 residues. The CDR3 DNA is TGTGCCAGCAGGGCTACATCAACCAACACAGATACGCAGTATTTT. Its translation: CASRATSTNTDTQYF.

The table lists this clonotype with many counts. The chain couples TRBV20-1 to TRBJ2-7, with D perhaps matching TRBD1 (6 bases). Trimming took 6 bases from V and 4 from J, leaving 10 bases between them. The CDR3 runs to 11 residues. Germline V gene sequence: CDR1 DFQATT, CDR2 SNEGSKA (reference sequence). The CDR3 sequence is CSAHREYEQYF. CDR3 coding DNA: TGCAGTGCCCACAGGGAATACGAGCAGTACTTC.

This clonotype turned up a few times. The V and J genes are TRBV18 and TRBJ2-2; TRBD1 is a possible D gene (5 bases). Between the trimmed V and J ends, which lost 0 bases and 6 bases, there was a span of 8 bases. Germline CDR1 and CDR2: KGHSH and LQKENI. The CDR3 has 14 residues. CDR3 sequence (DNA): TGTGCCAGCTCACCACCCAGCAGGGCCGGGGAGCTGTTTTTT. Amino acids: CASSPPSRAGELFF.

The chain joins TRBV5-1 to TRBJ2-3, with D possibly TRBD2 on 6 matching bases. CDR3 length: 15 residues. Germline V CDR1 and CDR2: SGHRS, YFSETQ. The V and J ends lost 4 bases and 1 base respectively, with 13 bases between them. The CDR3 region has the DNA TGCGCCAGCAGCCCCGAGGAGGGGCGCACAGATACGCAGTATTTT. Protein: CASSPEEGRTDTQYF.

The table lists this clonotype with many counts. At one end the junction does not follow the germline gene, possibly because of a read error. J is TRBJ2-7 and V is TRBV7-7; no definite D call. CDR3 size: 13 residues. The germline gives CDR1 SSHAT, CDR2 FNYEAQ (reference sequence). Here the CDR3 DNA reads TGTGCTAGCAGCCCTGTAGGGTCCTACGAGCAGTACTTC. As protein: CASSPVGSYEQYF. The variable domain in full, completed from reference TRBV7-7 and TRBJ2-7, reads GAGVSQSPRYKVTKRGQDVTLRCDPISSHATLYWYQQALGQGPEFLTYFNYEAQPDKSGLPSDRFSAERPEGSISTLTIQRTEQRDSAMYRCASSPVGSYEQYFGPGTRLTVT.